This T cell receptor (beta chain) was identified in a study of T cells after yellow fever vaccination. This clonotype appeared many times. No antigen is known for it. TCRdb ran MiXCR on the 5' RACE reads and lists one entry per CDR3 protein. The sample contains approximately 300,000 distinct CDR3 sequences, approximately 11% of which appear only once. Germline loops: CDR1 SGDLS, CDR2 YYNGEE. The V gene lost 0 bases and the J gene lost 8 bases, with 9 bases spanning the gap. The CDR3 runs to 14 residues. Study-wide results and limits: Clonotypes appearing in both CD4 and CD8 compartments existed, and their share was small.

This receptor was identified in a man between 18 and 35 years old who received the YFV17D yellow fever vaccine. The rearrangement joins TRBV9 to TRBJ1-6, with D uncertain. The specimen was CD4+ T cells sorted from PBMCs, collected 45 days after the yellow fever booster vaccination. CDR3 sequence: CASSVDGRDSPLHF. CDR3 nucleotides: TGTGCCAGCAGCGTAGACGGCCGGGATTCACCCCTCCACTTT.